One and the same sample provided the 9 T cell receptor beta chains below, sequenced in a study of T cells in Graves' hyperthyroidism and ophthalmopathy. Researchers amplified the TCR beta CDR3 regions from RNA transcripts. With the HTBI primer set, the TCR CDR3 went through a first round of RT-PCR. TCRdb redid the calling of the multiplex PCR reads with MiXCR, one entry per CDR3 protein. The table has hundreds of thousands of distinct CDR3 sequences, approximately 14% seen once; the top ten hold around 7.7%. Material: blood. All receptors come from a woman under 30 with Graves' hyperthyroidism.

This clonotype was counted many times. The gene calls are TRBV10-3 and TRBJ2-1, with a possible D match to TRBD2 (6 bases). The V and J ends lost 2 bases and 2 bases respectively, with 7 bases between them. CDR3 length: 14 residues. Per germline, CDR1 ENHRY and CDR2 SYGVKD. The CDR3 reads CAISEGGTYNEQFF. DNA of the CDR3: TGTGCCATCAGTGAGGGGGGGACCTACAATGAGCAGTTCTTC.

This clonotype occurred many times. The chain links TRBV4-1 to TRBJ2-5, with TRBD2 identical over 7 bases. Germline-derived CDR1 and CDR2 are MGHRA and YSYEKL. This CDR3 spans 14 amino acids. The V and J ends lost 0 bases and 3 bases, in that order; junction bases with no gene match: 1. As DNA, the CDR3 is TGCGCCAGCAGCCAAGAGGGAGGGGAAGAGACCCAGTACTTC. Encoded protein: CASSQEGGEETQYF.

The rearrangement links TRBV14 to TRBJ1-6; perhaps TRBD1 as D (5 bases). The length of the CDR3 is 15 residues. V gave up 4 bases and J gave up 8 bases, with 15 bases separating them. Germline V gives CDR1 SGHDN, CDR2 FVKESK. The CDR3, as DNA: TGTGCCAGCAGCCGCCGGGGGACGGTATATTCACCCCTCCACTTT. The encoded protein is CASSRRGTVYSPLHF.

V and J are TRBV5-6 and TRBJ2-1; D may correspond to TRBD1 or TRBD2 (5 bases each). Trimming stripped 4 bases from V and 9 bases from J, with 17 bases between. Germline CDR1 reads SGHDT; CDR2 reads YYEEEE. CDR3 length: 14 residues. This chain's CDR3 is CASSHLLGTAEQFF. Here the CDR3 DNA reads TGTGCCAGCAGCCACCTTCTAGGGACGGCTGAGCAGTTCTTC.

A note on this clonotype: A much larger clonotype is one base distant, so this may be a read error. This sequence joins TRBV5-1 and TRBJ2-1; 15 bases align to TRBD2. The J call may be incorrect, as the DNA end agrees better with TRBJ2-7. Germline-derived CDR1 and CDR2 are SGHRS and YFSETQ. The CDR3 runs 16 residues. DNA for the CDR3: TGCGCCAGCAGCTTCCGGACTAGCGGGGGGGCCAATGAGCAGTACTTC. Translation: CASSFRTSGGANEQYF.

The chain combines TRBV18 with TRBJ1-2; D is perhaps TRBD1 (5 bases). Trimming shortened V by 5 bases and J by 8 bases, and 12 bases separated the two germline ends. The germline gives CDR1 KGHSH, CDR2 LQKENI. This CDR3 has 12 residues. The CDR3 loop is CASSRKGEGYTF. As DNA, the CDR3 is TGTGCCAGCTCAAGGAAAGGGGAAGGCTACACCTTC.

There are a few counts of this clonotype. The rearrangement links TRBV7-9 to TRBJ2-2; D is perhaps TRBD1 (6 bases). Trimming pared 6 bases from V and 2 bases from J, leaving 16 bases between. The CDR3 length is 16 residues. CDR1 SEHNR and CDR2 FQNEAQ come from the germline V gene (reference sequence). The CDR3 DNA sequence: TGTGCCAGCAGGTCCTCGGCAGGGGTCAACACCGGGGAGCTGTTTTTT. Its translation: CASRSSAGVNTGELFF.

This clonotype was counted ten times or more. This chain connects TRBV15 to TRBJ2-5, with 7 nucleotides matching TRBD2. This CDR3 contains 13 residues. Trimming cost V 4 bases and J 4 bases; bases outside gene matches: 3. Per the germline V gene, CDR1 is LNHNV and CDR2 is YYDKDF (reference sequence). Here the CDR3 reads CATSNIAGETQYF. The CDR3 bases are TGTGCCACCAGCAATATAGCGGGAGAGACCCAGTACTTC.

This clonotype occurred many times. The CDR3 loop is CASSGTGLGEKLFF. The CDR3 nucleotides read TGTGCCAGCAGCGGAACAGGGTTAGGTGAAAAACTGTTTTTT. The rearrangement joins TRBV9 to TRBJ1-4; the D gene is possibly TRBD1 (6 bases). The CDR3 covers 14 residues. Germline CDR1 and CDR2: SGDLS and YYNGEE. V lost 3 bases to trimming and J lost 7 bases, with 13 bases between them.